Included here is one T cell receptor beta chain sequence, with context. The data were obtained in a study of cytomegalovirus exposure and HLA in healthy donors. This PCR relied on a set of 60 Vbeta primers and 13 Jbeta primers. Sequencing used immunoSEQ multiplex PCR; TCRdb keeps in-frame clones, though not all of them. The repertoire holds roughly 200,000 clones, with 77% as singletons. V gave up 6 bases and J gave up 9 bases; unmatched junction bases: 13. The CDR3 sequence is 14 residues long. CDR1 MDHEN and CDR2 SYDVKM come from the germline V gene. Material for sequencing was PBMCs. This receptor was obtained from a woman aged 60-75 years in good health and CMV-seropositive. V is TRBV28 and J is TRBJ2-7; TRBD1 aligns across 8 bases. The CDR3 DNA sequence: TGTGCCAGCAGCCTGACAGGGGAGTACGCCGGGCAGTACTTC. Translation: CASSLTGEYAGQYF. Full variable domain (rest looked up from reference TRBV28 and TRBJ2-7): DVKVTQSSRYLVKRTGEKVFLECVQDMDHENMFWYRQDPGLGLRLIYFSYDVKMKEKGDIPEGYSVSREKKERFSLILESASTNQTSMYLCASSLTGEYAGQYFGPGTRLTVT.